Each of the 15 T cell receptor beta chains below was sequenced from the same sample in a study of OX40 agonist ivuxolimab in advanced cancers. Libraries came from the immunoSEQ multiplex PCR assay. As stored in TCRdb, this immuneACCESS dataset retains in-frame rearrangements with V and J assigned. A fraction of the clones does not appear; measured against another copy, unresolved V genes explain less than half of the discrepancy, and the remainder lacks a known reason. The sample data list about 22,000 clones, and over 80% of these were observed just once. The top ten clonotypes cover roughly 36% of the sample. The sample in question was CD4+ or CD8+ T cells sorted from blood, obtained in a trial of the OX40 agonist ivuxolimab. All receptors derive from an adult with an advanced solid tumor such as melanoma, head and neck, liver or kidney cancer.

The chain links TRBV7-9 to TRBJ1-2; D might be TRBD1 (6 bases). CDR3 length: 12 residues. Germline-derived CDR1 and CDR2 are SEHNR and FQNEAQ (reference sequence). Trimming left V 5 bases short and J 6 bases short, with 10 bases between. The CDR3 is CASSTGTHGYTF. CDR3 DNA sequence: TGTGCCAGCAGCACAGGGACGCATGGCTACACCTTC.

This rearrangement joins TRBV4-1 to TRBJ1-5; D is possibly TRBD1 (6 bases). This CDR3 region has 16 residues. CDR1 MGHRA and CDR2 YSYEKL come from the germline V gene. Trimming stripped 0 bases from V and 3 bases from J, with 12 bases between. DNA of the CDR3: TGCGCCAGCAGCCAAGATGACCAGGGGTACAATCAGCCCCAGCATTTT. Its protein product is CASSQDDQGYNQPQHF.

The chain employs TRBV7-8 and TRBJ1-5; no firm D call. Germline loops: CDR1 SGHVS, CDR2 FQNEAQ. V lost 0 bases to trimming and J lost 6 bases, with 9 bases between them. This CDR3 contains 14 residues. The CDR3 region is CASSLAEKGQPQHF. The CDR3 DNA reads TGTGCCAGCAGCTTAGCCGAGAAGGGTCAGCCCCAGCATTTT.

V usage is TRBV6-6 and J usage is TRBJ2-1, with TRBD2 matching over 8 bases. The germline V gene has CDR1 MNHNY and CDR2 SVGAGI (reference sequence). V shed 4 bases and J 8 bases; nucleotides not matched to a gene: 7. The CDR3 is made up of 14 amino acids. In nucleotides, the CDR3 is TGTGCCAGCAGTTCGGGGGGGTTGTTGCATGAGCAGTTCTTC. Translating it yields CASSSGGLLHEQFF.

The CDR3 bases are TGCAGTGCAACCCCCACCTACGAGCAGTACTTC. Its protein is CSATPTYEQYF. The gene calls are TRBV20-1 and TRBJ2-7; D remains ambiguous. In germline, CDR1 is DFQATT, CDR2 SNEGSKA (reference sequence). V dropped 6 bases and J dropped 2 bases, with 8 bases sitting between them. The length of the CDR3 is 11 residues.

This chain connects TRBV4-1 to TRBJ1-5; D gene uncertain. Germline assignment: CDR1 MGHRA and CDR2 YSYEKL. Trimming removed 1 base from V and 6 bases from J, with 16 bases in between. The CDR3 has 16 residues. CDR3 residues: CASSQGIFPAAQPQHF. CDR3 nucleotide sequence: TGCGCCAGCAGCCAAGGTATCTTCCCCGCTGCTCAGCCCCAGCATTTT.

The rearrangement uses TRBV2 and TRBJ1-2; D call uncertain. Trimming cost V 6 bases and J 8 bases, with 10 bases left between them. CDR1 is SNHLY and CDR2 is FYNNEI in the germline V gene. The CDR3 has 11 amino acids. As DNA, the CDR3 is TGTGCCAGCAGGACCTGGTCAGGCTACACCTTC. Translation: CASRTWSGYTF.

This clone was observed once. The CDR3, as DNA: TGTGCCAGCAGCTTGGGGAGGAGGGTGAACACTGAAGCTTTCTTT. Translation: CASSLGRRVNTEAFF. The chain joins TRBV5-4 to TRBJ1-1; no firm D call. The V end lost 0 bases, the J end lost 0 bases, and 9 bases lay between the germline ends. Germline lookup yields CDR1 SGHNT and CDR2 YYREEE (reference sequence). The CDR3 totals 15 residues.

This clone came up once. CDR3: CATSRDRKGGLYGYTF. Here the CDR3 DNA reads TGTGCCACCAGCAGAGATCGGAAAGGGGGCCTCTATGGCTACACCTTC. The chain has TRBV15 and TRBJ1-2; 7 positions match TRBD1. CDR1 is LNHNV and CDR2 is YYDKDF in the germline V gene (reference sequence). The junction had 8 bases not matched to a gene; V was cut back by 0 bases and J by 4 bases. The CDR3 extends over 16 amino acids.

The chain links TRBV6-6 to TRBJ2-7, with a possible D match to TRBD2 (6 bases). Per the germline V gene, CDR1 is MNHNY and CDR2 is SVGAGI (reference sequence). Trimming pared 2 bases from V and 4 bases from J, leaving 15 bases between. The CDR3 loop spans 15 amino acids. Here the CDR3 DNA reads TGTGCCAGCAGTTACGCGGGGTCCACCAAATACGAGCAGTACTTC. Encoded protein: CASSYAGSTKYEQYF.

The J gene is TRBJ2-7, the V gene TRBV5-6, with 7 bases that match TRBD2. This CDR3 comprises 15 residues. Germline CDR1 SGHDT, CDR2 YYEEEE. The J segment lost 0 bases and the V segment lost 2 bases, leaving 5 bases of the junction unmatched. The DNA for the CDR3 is TGTGCCAGCAGCTTCGGAACTAGCGACTCCTACGAGCAGTACTTC. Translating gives CASSFGTSDSYEQYF.

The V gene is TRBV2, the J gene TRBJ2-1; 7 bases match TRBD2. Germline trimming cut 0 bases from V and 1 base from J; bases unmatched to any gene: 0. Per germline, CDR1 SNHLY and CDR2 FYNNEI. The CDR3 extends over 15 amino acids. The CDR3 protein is CASSEAGGSYNEQFF. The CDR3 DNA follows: TGTGCCAGCAGTGAAGCGGGGGGGTCCTACAATGAGCAGTTCTTC.

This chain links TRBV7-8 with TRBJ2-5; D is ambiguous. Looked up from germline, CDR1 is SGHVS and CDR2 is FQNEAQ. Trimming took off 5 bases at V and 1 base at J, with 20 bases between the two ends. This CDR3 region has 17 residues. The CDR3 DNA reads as TGTGCCAGCAGCCCCGTATCTCCTAGATCCATCCAAGAGACCCAGTACTTC. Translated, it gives CASSPVSPRSIQETQYF.

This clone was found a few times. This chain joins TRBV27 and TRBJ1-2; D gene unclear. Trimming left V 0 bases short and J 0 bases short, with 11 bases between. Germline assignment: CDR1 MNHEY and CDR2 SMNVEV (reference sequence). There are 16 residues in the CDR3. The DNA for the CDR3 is TGTGCCAGCAGTTTATCCGCAGGTGTAGCTAACTATGGCTACACCTTC. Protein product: CASSLSAGVANYGYTF.

Written as DNA, the CDR3 is TGTGCCAGCAGCTTAGTTCTCTCCCGGAATGAGCAGTTCTTC. Residues: CASSLVLSRNEQFF. V usage is TRBV11-2 and J usage is TRBJ2-1, with D unresolved. V lost 1 base and J 7 bases, leaving 11 bases between the germline ends. The CDR3 is 14 residues long. Germline CDR1 is SGHAT and CDR2 is FQNNGV.